The 11 T cell receptor beta chains below were found in one sample sequenced in a study of breast tumors, draining lymph nodes, adjacent tissues. TCRdb redid the calling of the multiplex PCR reads with MiXCR, one entry per CDR3 protein. Of about 200,000 distinct CDR3 sequences in the sample, 31% were seen once. The lymph nodes were axillary draining lymph nodes from breast cancer patients. Specimen: axillary lymph node tissue. These receptors all stem from a female donor with breast cancer. Some clones in this sample may be carry-over from other donors' samples.

This clonotype was seen a handful of times. The J gene is TRBJ1-5, the V gene TRBV18; D gene unclear. The CDR3 is 13 amino acids. The germline V gene encodes CDR1 KGHSH and CDR2 LQKENI. Trimming pared 4 bases from V and 5 bases from J, leaving 9 bases between. The CDR3 region is CASSQQKDQPQHF. CDR3 DNA sequence: TGTGCCAGCTCACAACAGAAGGATCAGCCCCAGCATTTT.

As for this clonotype: This may be a read error: a much more frequent sequence differs by one nucleotide. The chain combines TRBV3-1 with TRBJ2-7, with 9 bases matching TRBD2. There are 18 residues in the CDR3. The germline V gene has CDR1 LGHDT and CDR2 YNNKEL (reference sequence). The CDR3 loop is CTSSQSLRGLAGRYEQYF. The CDR3 nucleotides are TGTACCAGCAGCCAAAGCCTTCGGGGGCTAGCGGGAAGGTACGAGCAGTACTTC.

This clonotype was recorded many times. A read error may explain this, as a much larger clone is one base away. The chain has TRBV11-2 and TRBJ2-5; D possibly corresponds to TRBD2 (6 bases). The germline V and J ends were trimmed by 7 bases and 7 bases, with 16 bases remaining between them. The V gene's germline CDR1 is SGHAT and CDR2 FQNNGV. This CDR3 is 13 amino acids long. CDR3 sequence: CASNVEAGTTQYF. The CDR3 region has the DNA TGTGCCAGCAACGTAGAGGCGGGAACGACCCAGTACTTC.

Details on this clonotype: The CDR3 ends on some other residue instead of the conserved phenylalanine or tryptophan, so this is likely a read error. The chain carries TRBV7-9 and TRBJ2-6; D remains ambiguous. The CDR3 loop spans 14 amino acids. Trimming cost V 11 bases and J 0 bases, with 11 bases left between them. Germline lookup yields CDR1 SEHNR and CDR2 FQNEAQ (reference sequence). CDR3 nucleotide sequence: TGTGCCCTCCCAGAGGACTCTGGGGCCAACGTCCTGACTCTC. As protein: CALPEDSGANVLTL.

Many counts were recorded for this clonotype. CDR3 protein: CASSLGQGQNSPLHF. CDR3 nucleotides: TGTGCCAGCAGCTTGGGACAGGGGCAGAATTCACCCCTCCACTTT. This sequence joins TRBV5-8 and TRBJ1-6, with TRBD1 identical over 8 bases. Per the germline V gene, CDR1 is SGHTS and CDR2 is YDEGEE. The CDR3 contains 15 residues. V was clipped by 0 bases and J by 7 bases; unmatched bases: 3.

Comments on this clonotype: A much larger clone lies a single base off, so this may be a read error. The V gene is TRBV3-1, the J gene TRBJ2-3; D is ambiguous. Gene TRBJ1-5 matches the end of the DNA better, so the J call may be wrong. The germline V gene has CDR1 LGHDT and CDR2 YNNKEL (reference sequence). The CDR3 loop spans 14 amino acids. CDR3: CASSQGTSTDTQHF. The CDR3 DNA follows: TGTGCCAGCAGCCAAGGGACTAGCACAGATACGCAGCATTTT.

This clonotype was counted only a few times. One end of the junction does not line up with germline, which may come from a read error. The chain combines TRBV11-3 with TRBJ2-7, with D possibly being TRBD1 (5 bases). Germline values: CDR1 SGHNT, CDR2 YENEEA. The CDR3 has 14 amino acids. CDR3 sequence: CASSLSAGSCEQYF. CDR3 coding DNA: TGTGCCAGCAGCTTATCCGCAGGGTCCTGCGAGCAGTACTTC.

In this sample, this clonotype turned up many times. This chain uses TRBV5-5 with TRBJ1-6; D not certain. The CDR3 consists of 16 residues. V was pared by 0 bases and J by 6 bases, with 13 bases between. The germline CDR1 and CDR2 sequences are SGHKS and YYEKEE (reference sequence). The CDR3 coding sequence is TGTGCCAGCAGCTTGGACCCACAGAGTACTAATTCACCCCTCCACTTT. It yields the protein CASSLDPQSTNSPLHF.

This clonotype was counted many times. This chain's CDR3 is CSARGTSTDTQYF. In DNA form, the CDR3 reads TGCAGTGCTAGGGGGACTAGCACAGATACGCAGTATTTT. This chain uses TRBV20-1 with TRBJ2-3; maybe TRBD2 (6 bases). Trimming removed 3 bases from V and 0 bases from J, with 7 bases in between. CDR1 and CDR2 from the germline V gene are DFQATT and SNEGSKA (reference sequence). The CDR3 length is 13 residues.

The CDR3 DNA sequence: TGTGCCAGCAGTGTTGCCACAGCACACAATGAGCAGTTCTTC. It yields the protein CASSVATAHNEQFF. The genes are TRBV6-1 and TRBJ2-1; no firm D call. CDR3 size: 14 residues. Germline V lookup: CDR1 MNHNS, CDR2 SASEGT. Trimming stripped 4 bases from V and 5 bases from J, with 12 bases between.

This clonotype was counted once. The CDR3 carries no conserved terminal phenylalanine or tryptophan, so it likely arises from a read error. The genes are TRBV20-1 and TRBJ2-5; D may correspond to TRBD1 or TRBD2 (6 bases each). The CDR3 loop spans 16 amino acids. The germline CDR1 and CDR2 sequences are DFQATT and SNEGSKA (reference sequence). The ends were cut back, 5 bases at V and 0 bases at J, with 19 bases in the middle. The CDR3 DNA reads TGCAGTGCTGGAGGGGGAATAGCGGAGCACCAAGAGACCCAGTACCTC. As protein: CSAGGGIAEHQETQYL.